The sequence of this T cell receptor beta chain was determined in a study of long-term antiretroviral therapy in people with HIV. Germline CDR1 reads MNHNS; CDR2 reads SASEGT. V lost 6 bases, J lost 3 bases, and 12 bases lay in between. CDR3 size: 15 residues. Donors each had at least one pre-ART PBMC sample and at least two post-ART ones. At the survey level, the v3.0 immunoSEQ assay was run. Data came from immunoSEQ multiplex PCR; TCRdb stores just in-frame clones and leaves some out. In the table there are tens of thousands of clones, 82% of which are singletons. This chain joins TRBV6-1 and TRBJ2-6; perhaps TRBD1 as D (6 bases). The receptor was isolated from a man aged 18 to 35 with HIV. The sequences come from unsorted PBMCs, collected 0.5 years after starting antiretroviral therapy. The CDR3 loop reads CASRGNRVGANVLTF. CDR3 sequence (DNA): TGTGCCAGCAGAGGAAACAGGGTTGGGGCCAACGTCCTGACTTTC.